These T cell receptor beta chains were read from a single sample in a study of blood T cell repertoires in COVID-19. Data came from immunoSEQ multiplex PCR; TCRdb stores just in-frame clones and leaves some out. The sample has about 150,000 clones, 80% to 90% seen once. Sequencing was carried out using peripheral blood. Every receptor here comes from an older man with acute or convalescent COVID-19. Each CDR3 is given with its conserved first and last residue. Each record gives: CDR3 protein, CDR3 DNA, D gene, clone size, V gene, J gene. The D gene is left open where the match is weak. Size tells how often a clone was seen (once, few, many) or the class of an expanded clone, and some rows leave it out.

CDR3: CASSSLAGAVYNEQFF
DNA: TGTGCCAGCAGCTCCTTAGCGGGAGCAGTCTACAATGAGCAGTTCTTC
D: TRBD2
size: .
V: TRBV7-3
J: TRBJ2-1

CDR3: CASSAGQANTEAFF
DNA: TGTGCCAGCAGTGCAGGACAGGCGAACACTGAAGCTTTCTTT
D: TRBD1
size: .
V: TRBV6-2/TRBV6-3
J: TRBJ1-1

CDR3: CASSIGTSSSGANVLTF
DNA: TGCGCCAGCAGCATCGGGACTAGCTCCTCTGGGGCCAACGTCCTGACTTTC
D: TRBD2
size: .
V: TRBV5-1
J: TRBJ2-6

CDR3: CASSLPDRGRRGYTF
DNA: TGCGCCAGCAGCCTGCCAGACAGGGGGCGGCGTGGCTACACCTTC
D: TRBD1
size: .
V: TRBV5-1
J: TRBJ1-2

CDR3: CASSPLIAQETQYF
DNA: TGTGCCAGCAGCCCCCTAATAGCCCAAGAGACCCAGTACTTC
D: .
size: once
V: TRBV7-9
J: TRBJ2-5

CDR3: CASSPSGGNTEAFF
DNA: TGTGCCAGCTCACCATCCGGGGGGAACACTGAAGCTTTCTTT
D: .
size: .
V: TRBV18
J: TRBJ1-1

CDR3: CASSLLAGGQSGELFF
DNA: TGCGCCAGCAGCTTACTAGCGGGGGGGCAATCCGGGGAGCTGTTTTTT
D: TRBD2
size: .
V: TRBV5-1
J: TRBJ2-2

CDR3: CASSLEGGGTKNIQYF
DNA: TGTGCCAGCAGCTTAGAGGGCGGAGGAACCAAAAACATTCAGTACTTC
D: .
size: .
V: TRBV7-2
J: TRBJ2-4

CDR3: CASVFGQGSNQPQHF
DNA: TGTGCCAGCGTTTTCGGGCAGGGATCAAATCAGCCCCAGCATTTT
D: .
size: .
V: TRBV28
J: TRBJ1-5

CDR3: CAWSVTGQPQHF
DNA: TGTGCCTGGAGTGTCACAGGTCAGCCCCAGCATTTT
D: .
size: .
V: TRBV30
J: TRBJ1-5

CDR3: CASSLRTGGSGNYGYTF
DNA: TGCGCCAGCAGCTTAAGGACAGGGGGCTCAGGAAACTATGGCTACACCTTC
D: TRBD1
size: .
V: TRBV5-1
J: TRBJ1-2

CDR3: CASSPQAGNTIYF
DNA: TGTGCCAGTAGTCCCCAGGCTGGAAACACCATATATTTT
D: .
size: .
V: TRBV19
J: TRBJ1-3

CDR3: CASSINRIPNYGYTF
DNA: TGTGCCAGTAGTATAAACAGAATACCTAACTATGGCTACACCTTC
D: .
size: .
V: TRBV19
J: TRBJ1-2

CDR3: CASRRLAADNEQFF
DNA: TGTGCCAGTAGACGGCTAGCGGCAGACAATGAGCAGTTCTTC
D: TRBD2
size: .
V: TRBV19
J: TRBJ2-1

CDR3: CAISESRGATNEKLFF
DNA: TGTGCCATCAGTGAGTCTCGGGGTGCAACTAATGAAAAACTGTTTTTT
D: .
size: .
V: TRBV10-3
J: TRBJ1-4

CDR3: CASSRGDTTTYEQYF
DNA: TGTGCCAGCAGCCGGGGGGACACCACAACCTACGAGCAGTACTTC
D: .
size: .
V: TRBV11-2
J: TRBJ2-7

CDR3: CAWSSGAPGNTIYF
DNA: TGTGCCTGGAGTTCAGGGGCCCCGGGAAACACCATATATTTT
D: .
size: .
V: TRBV30
J: TRBJ1-3

CDR3: CASSSGGSNQPQHF
DNA: TGTGCCAGCAGTTCGGGGGGGTCCAATCAGCCCCAGCATTTT
D: .
size: .
V: TRBV28
J: TRBJ1-5

CDR3: CASSVVAGHSGNTIYF
DNA: TGTGCCAGCAGCGTAGTGGCAGGGCACTCTGGAAACACCATATATTTT
D: .
size: .
V: TRBV9
J: TRBJ1-3

CDR3: CASSLRGRGRNTGELFF
DNA: TGTGCCAGCAGCTTAAGAGGGCGGGGGCGGAACACCGGGGAGCTGTTTTTT
D: .
size: .
V: TRBV7-9
J: TRBJ2-2

CDR3: CASSVTGGTEAFF
DNA: TGTGCCAGCAGCGTTACAGGGGGCACTGAAGCTTTCTTT
D: TRBD1
size: .
V: TRBV9
J: TRBJ1-1

CDR3: CASRWGDYGYTF
DNA: TGTGCCAGTAGATGGGGAGACTATGGCTACACCTTC
D: .
size: .
V: TRBV19
J: TRBJ1-2

CDR3: CASTPGQGYEQYF
DNA: TGTGCCAGCACCCCGGGACAGGGGTACGAGCAGTACTTC
D: TRBD1
size: .
V: TRBV6-5
J: TRBJ2-7

CDR3: CASSLVDRADTEAFF
DNA: TGTGCCAGCAGCTTGGTCGACAGGGCGGACACTGAAGCTTTCTTT
D: TRBD1
size: .
V: TRBV5-6
J: TRBJ1-1

CDR3: CASSEWEVGGSSYNEQFF
DNA: TGTGCCAGCAGTGAATGGGAGGTGGGGGGGAGCTCCTACAATGAGCAGTTCTTC
D: TRBD2
size: .
V: TRBV2
J: TRBJ2-1

CDR3: CASSFQGRKEKLFF
DNA: TGTGCCAGCAGTTTTCAGGGAAGGAAAGAAAAACTGTTTTTT
D: .
size: once
V: TRBV28
J: TRBJ1-4

CDR3: CAISGDGQGNSPLHF
DNA: TGTGCCATCAGTGGGGATGGACAGGGAAATTCACCCCTCCACTTT
D: TRBD1
size: .
V: TRBV10-3
J: TRBJ1-6

CDR3: CASSVADNEQFF
DNA: TGTGCCAGCAGCGTAGCCGACAATGAGCAGTTCTTC
D: .
size: .
V: TRBV9
J: TRBJ2-1

CDR3: CASSQQRGTEAFF
DNA: TGTGCCAGCAGTCAACAGCGGGGCACTGAAGCTTTCTTT
D: .
size: .
V: TRBV3-1/TRBV3-2
J: TRBJ1-1

CDR3: CSVARASGQETQYF
DNA: TGCAGCGTTGCAAGGGCTAGCGGGCAAGAGACCCAGTACTTC
D: TRBD2
size: .
V: TRBV29-1
J: TRBJ2-5

CDR3: CASSQDGRGRVEQYF
DNA: TGCGCCAGCAGCCAAGACGGCAGGGGCAGGGTCGAGCAGTACTTC
D: .
size: .
V: TRBV4-1
J: TRBJ2-7

CDR3: CASSIREDYGYTF
DNA: TGTGCCAGCAGTATCAGGGAGGACTATGGCTACACCTTC
D: .
size: few
V: TRBV6-5
J: TRBJ1-2

CDR3: CASSLRTGLGYGYTF
DNA: TGTGCCAGCAGTCTCCGGACAGGGCTAGGCTATGGCTACACCTTC
D: TRBD1
size: .
V: TRBV27
J: TRBJ1-2

CDR3: CASSQNTGGAYNEQFF
DNA: TGTGCCAGCAGCCAGAATACAGGGGGCGCTTACAATGAGCAGTTCTTC
D: TRBD1
size: .
V: TRBV4-2
J: TRBJ2-1

CDR3: CASSPSGGSYEQYF
DNA: TGTGCCAGCAGCCCCTCAGGGGGCTCCTACGAGCAGTACTTC
D: TRBD1
size: .
V: TRBV9
J: TRBJ2-7

CDR3: CASSFQGTYEQYF
DNA: TGTGCCAGCAGCTTTCAGGGGACCTACGAGCAGTACTTC
D: .
size: .
V: TRBV7-2
J: TRBJ2-7

CDR3: CASSDSRGIYGYTF
DNA: TGTGCCAGCAGCGACAGCAGAGGCATCTATGGCTACACCTTC
D: .
size: .
V: TRBV27
J: TRBJ1-2

CDR3: CASSKRGWNEQFF
DNA: TGTGCCAGCAGCAAGCGGGGTTGGAATGAGCAGTTCTTC
D: .
size: .
V: TRBV21-1
J: TRBJ2-1